The rows below give T cell receptor beta chains drawn from one sample of a study of blood T cell repertoires in COVID-19. Libraries were prepared by immunoSEQ multiplex PCR; TCRdb keeps only in-frame clonotypes and omits some of them. The sample carries around 290,000 clones, about 89% recorded once. The specimen was peripheral blood. These receptors all come from a woman between 45 and 65 years old who had recovered from COVID-19. Each CDR3 is given with its conserved first and last residue. The D gene is left open where the match is weak. Part of the rows lack a size; the others show once, few, many or a class for expanded clones.

len: 15
abundance: NA
v_gene: TRBV4-2
j_gene: TRBJ2-7
d_gene: NA
CDR3nt: TGTGCCAGCAGCCAAGAAGGCGGGATCACCTACGAGCAGTACTTC
CDR3aa: CASSQEGGITYEQYF

len: 14
abundance: NA
v_gene: TRBV5-1
j_gene: TRBJ2-1
d_gene: TRBD1
CDR3nt: TGCGCCAGCAAGCAGGGGGCGAGTAGCAATGAGCAGTTCTTC
CDR3aa: CASKQGASSNEQFF

len: 11
abundance: NA
v_gene: TRBV30
j_gene: TRBJ1-1
d_gene: NA
CDR3nt: TGTGCCTGGAGTCTCAGCACTGAAGCTTTCTTT
CDR3aa: CAWSLSTEAFF

len: 14
abundance: NA
v_gene: TRBV6-5
j_gene: TRBJ1-2
d_gene: TRBD1
CDR3nt: TGTGCCACGCAAGGACAGGGGGCTTTTTATGGCTACACCTTC
CDR3aa: CATQGQGAFYGYTF

len: 13
abundance: NA
v_gene: TRBV21-1
j_gene: TRBJ2-1
d_gene: NA
CDR3nt: TGTGCCAGCAGCAAGACAGGGGATAATGAGCAGTTCTTC
CDR3aa: CASSKTGDNEQFF

len: 15
abundance: once
v_gene: TRBV7-8
j_gene: TRBJ2-2
d_gene: NA
CDR3nt: TGTGCCAGCAGTTACCCGGGACAAAACACCGGGGAGCTGTTTTTT
CDR3aa: CASSYPGQNTGELFF

len: 16
abundance: once
v_gene: TRBV5-4
j_gene: TRBJ2-1
d_gene: TRBD1
CDR3nt: TGTGCCAGCAGCTTGGACCCGGGACAGAGTAGCAATGAGCAGTTCTTC
CDR3aa: CASSLDPGQSSNEQFF

len: 13
abundance: NA
v_gene: TRBV12-3/TRBV12-4
j_gene: TRBJ1-2
d_gene: NA
CDR3nt: TGTGCCAGCAGTACACCGCGGTGGACAGCGGACCCCTTC
CDR3aa: CASSTPRWTADPF

len: 16
abundance: NA
v_gene: TRBV27
j_gene: TRBJ1-2
d_gene: NA
CDR3nt: TGTGCCAGCAGTCCCCAACAGGGTCTACCTGGGTATGGCTACACCTTC
CDR3aa: CASSPQQGLPGYGYTF

len: 13
abundance: NA
v_gene: TRBV28
j_gene: TRBJ1-1
d_gene: NA
CDR3nt: TGTGCCATACGTGGGGGGGCCTACACTGAAGCTTTCTTT
CDR3aa: CAIRGGAYTEAFF

len: 14
abundance: NA
v_gene: TRBV5-4
j_gene: TRBJ2-2
d_gene: NA
CDR3nt: TGTGCCAGCAGCTCCCAGGGGAACACCGGGGAGCTGTTTTTT
CDR3aa: CASSSQGNTGELFF

len: 12
abundance: NA
v_gene: TRBV12-3/TRBV12-4
j_gene: TRBJ2-5
d_gene: NA
CDR3nt: TGTGCCAGCGGCAGATTCCAAGAGACCCAGTACTTC
CDR3aa: CASGRFQETQYF